These T cell receptor beta chains were read from a single sample in a study of blood T cell repertoires in COVID-19. Generated by immunoSEQ multiplex PCR, the TCRdb table keeps only in-frame clones and is missing some. This table has 280,000 or so clones, approximately 89% appearing once. The material sequenced was peripheral blood. All receptors derive from a woman in her fifties or sixties with acute or convalescent COVID-19. Both conserved end residues are part of each CDR3. D genes are given only for firm matches. The listing skips clone size in some rows; elsewhere it reads once, few, many or a size class.

clone_size d_call j_call v_call cdr3_aa cdr3_nt
. TRBD2 TRBJ2-7 TRBV29-1 CSVELRGSSYEQYF TGCAGCGTTGAACTGCGGGGGAGCTCCTACGAGCAGTACTTC
once . TRBJ2-2 TRBV5-4 CASSLAAREPGELFF TGTGCCAGCAGCTTGGCTGCAAGGGAGCCCGGGGAGCTGTTTTTT
. . TRBJ1-3 TRBV15 CATSRDSRGGNTIYF TGTGCCACCAGCAGAGATTCCAGGGGTGGAAACACCATATATTTT
few . TRBJ2-5 TRBV7-3 CASSPIGSRQETQYF TGTGCCAGCAGCCCCATCGGTAGTAGACAAGAGACCCAGTACTTC
. TRBD1 TRBJ2-5 TRBV18 CASSPRDRQETQYF TGTGCCAGCTCACCCCGGGACAGGCAAGAGACCCAGTACTTC
. . TRBJ1-2 TRBV28 CASSPQLLNYGYTF TGTGCCAGCAGCCCACAGCTACTCAACTATGGCTACACCTTC
. . TRBJ1-1 TRBV28 CASSIRGPGDTEAFF TGTGCCAGCAGTATCAGGGGACCTGGAGACACTGAAGCTTTTTTT
. . TRBJ2-7 TRBV11-1 CASSLATGHSYEQYF TGTGCCAGCAGCTTAGCGACGGGACATTCCTACGAGCAGTACTTC
. TRBD2 TRBJ2-5 TRBV25-1 CASSEGSGRTVETQYF TGTGCCAGCAGTGAAGGTAGCGGGAGAACGGTAGAGACCCAGTACTTC
few TRBD2 TRBJ2-1 TRBV28 CASSPGTRYYNEQFF TGTGCCAGCAGTCCCGGGACTAGATACTACAATGAGCAGTTCTTC
. TRBD1 TRBJ1-2 TRBV2 CASSQLDRLQLTF TGTGCCAGCAGTCAGCTGGACAGGCTTCAGCTAACCTTC
. . TRBJ2-1 TRBV21-1 CASSPPGDRDGDEQFF TGTGCCAGCAGCCCACCTGGGGACAGGGATGGGGATGAGCAGTTCTTC
. TRBD1 TRBJ1-5 TRBV24-1 CATSDLGQGAQHF TGTGCCACCAGTGATTTGGGGCAGGGGGCCCAGCATTTT
. TRBD1 TRBJ2-7 TRBV18 CASSPGNRGREQYF TGTGCCAGCTCACCGGGGAACAGGGGGCGCGAGCAGTACTTC
once TRBD1 TRBJ1-2 TRBV29-1 CSVGQGANLDTGYTF TGCAGCGTAGGACAGGGGGCGAATCTAGACACTGGCTACACCTTC